Listed below are T cell receptor beta chains from one sample, sequenced in a study of T-cell memory formation after mild COVID-19. In TCRdb, the 5' RACE reads were re-called with MiXCR into one record per CDR3 protein. Of around 310,000 distinct CDR3 sequences listed, roughly 20% were seen once; the top ten hold over 20%. The sequenced sample was PBMCs or a T cell subset sorted from them (not recorded which). All receptors come from a man younger than 30 who had mild COVID-19 (a few samples of this study predate the infection). Cell type and time point are not known. CDR3s include the opening cysteine and the closing phenylalanine or tryptophan. Each record gives: clone size, J gene, V gene, D gene, CDR3 protein, CDR3 DNA. The D gene is left open where the match is weak. Some rows mark clone size as missing; the rest say once, few, many or name a class of expanded clone.

size: .; J: TRBJ2-5; V: TRBV6-6; D: .; CDR3: CASTWASQQETQYF; DNA: TGTGCCAGCACTTGGGCCTCTCAGCAAGAGACCCAGTACTTC
size: few; J: TRBJ1-1; V: TRBV4-2; D: .; CDR3: CASSQAANTEAFF; DNA: TGTGCCAGCAGCCAAGCCGCGAACACTGAAGCTTTCTTT
size: .; J: TRBJ2-3; V: TRBV3-1; D: .; CDR3: CASSQEDYLGDVGTDTQYF; DNA: TGTGCCAGCAGCCAAGAAGACTATCTCGGGGACGTAGGCACAGATACGCAGTATTTT
size: .; J: TRBJ2-6; V: TRBV12-3/TRBV12-4; D: TRBD1; CDR3: CASRDSKSSGANVLTF; DNA: TGTGCCAGCCGGGACAGCAAATCCTCTGGGGCCAACGTCCTGACTTTC
size: .; J: TRBJ2-1; V: TRBV15; D: .; CDR3: CATSIKTRSEQFF; DNA: TGTGCCACCAGCATAAAGACGCGTTCTGAGCAGTTCTTC
size: .; J: TRBJ1-1; V: TRBV7-2; D: .; CDR3: CASSPNSGGTEAFF; DNA: TGTGCCAGCAGCCCGAACTCGGGCGGCACTGAAGCTTTCTTT
size: .; J: TRBJ1-2; V: TRBV2; D: .; CDR3: CASSEAPGRAYYYGYTF; DNA: TGTGCCAGCAGTGAAGCGCCAGGGAGGGCTTATTACTATGGCTACACCTTC
size: .; J: TRBJ2-5; V: TRBV7-8; D: .; CDR3: CASSRQGGGIQETQYF; DNA: TGTGCCAGCAGCCGACAGGGTGGGGGGATACAAGAGACCCAGTACTTC
size: few; J: TRBJ2-3; V: TRBV19; D: TRBD1; CDR3: CASSPGQGVPLPDTQYF; DNA: TGTGCCAGTAGTCCCGGACAGGGAGTCCCTCTCCCAGATACGCAGTATTTT
size: few; J: TRBJ2-5; V: TRBV3-1; D: .; CDR3: CASSGGLAETQYF; DNA: TGTGCCAGCAGCGGGGGGTTGGCAGAGACCCAGTACTTC
size: .; J: TRBJ1-1; V: TRBV5-1; D: .; CDR3: CASSLAIEGSAQAFF; DNA: TGCGCCAGCAGCTTGGCCATTGAAGGGAGTGCTCAAGCTTTCTTT
size: .; J: TRBJ1-1; V: TRBV5-1; D: .; CDR3: CASSLEVRTEAFF; DNA: TGCGCCAGCAGCTTGGAGGTAAGGACTGAAGCTTTCTTT
size: .; J: TRBJ1-1; V: TRBV7-2; D: .; CDR3: CASSVSGGGRGYTEAFF; DNA: TGTGCCAGCAGCGTAAGTGGCGGGGGGCGCGGGTACACTGAAGCTTTCTTT
size: few; J: TRBJ1-2; V: TRBV12-3/TRBV12-4; D: .; CDR3: CASSLHYGVGTF; DNA: TGTGCCAGCAGTTTACATTATGGGGTTGGCACCTTC
size: .; J: TRBJ2-3; V: TRBV4-2; D: .; CDR3: CASSQVGQGHDRDTQYF; DNA: TGTGCCAGCAGCCAAGTGGGTCAGGGTCACGACCGAGATACGCAGTATTTT
size: .; J: TRBJ2-5; V: TRBV13; D: .; CDR3: CASSSSGPGETQYF; DNA: TGTGCCAGCAGCTCCTCGGGGCCAGGAGAGACCCAGTACTTC
size: few; J: TRBJ1-1; V: TRBV6-5; D: .; CDR3: CASGYGLGTEAFF; DNA: TGTGCCAGCGGATATGGGCTGGGAACTGAAGCTTTCTTT
size: .; J: TRBJ2-1; V: TRBV5-1; D: TRBD1; CDR3: CASSWRTGGAEQFF; DNA: TGCGCCAGCAGCTGGAGGACAGGGGGGGCTGAGCAGTTCTTC
size: .; J: TRBJ2-3; V: TRBV12-3/TRBV12-4; D: .; CDR3: CASSSPRDTQYF; DNA: TGTGCCAGCAGTTCCCCGCGTGATACGCAGTATTTT
size: .; J: TRBJ2-2; V: TRBV9; D: TRBD2; CDR3: CASSPRLAGAPHGLFF; DNA: TGTGCCAGCAGCCCCCGACTAGCGGGGGCCCCCCACGGGCTGTTTTTT
size: many; J: TRBJ1-5; V: TRBV25-1; D: .; CDR3: CASRGTVDQPQHF; DNA: TGTGCCAGCAGGGGGACGGTCGATCAGCCCCAGCATTTT
size: few; J: TRBJ2-2; V: TRBV5-4; D: .; CDR3: CASSNPWELFF; DNA: TGTGCCAGCAGCAATCCGTGGGAGCTGTTTTTT
size: .; J: TRBJ1-3; V: TRBV6-6; D: .; CDR3: CASTEQFSGNTIYF; DNA: TGTGCCAGCACTGAACAGTTCTCTGGAAACACCATATATTTT
size: .; J: TRBJ2-3; V: TRBV6-6; D: .; CDR3: CASSYAHDTQYF; DNA: TGTGCCAGCAGTTACGCACACGATACGCAGTATTTT
size: .; J: TRBJ2-1; V: TRBV6-2/TRBV6-3; D: .; CDR3: CASSYFGYNEQFF; DNA: TGTGCCAGCAGTTACTTTGGGTACAATGAGCAGTTCTTC
size: .; J: TRBJ2-5; V: TRBV29-1; D: .; CDR3: CSVPEAAGKQETQYF; DNA: TGCAGCGTCCCCGAGGCTGCGGGGAAGCAAGAGACCCAGTACTTC
size: many; J: TRBJ1-4; V: TRBV5-1; D: .; CDR3: CASSSTGFNEKLFF; DNA: TGCGCCAGCAGCTCTACAGGTTTTAATGAAAAACTGTTTTTT
size: .; J: TRBJ2-3; V: TRBV14; D: TRBD2; CDR3: CASSVRAGERIDTQYF; DNA: TGTGCCAGCAGCGTACGGGCGGGGGAGCGGATAGATACGCAGTATTTT
size: many; J: TRBJ1-1; V: TRBV20-1; D: .; CDR3: CTHWRGTEAFF; DNA: TGCACCCATTGGAGGGGAACTGAAGCTTTCTTT
size: .; J: TRBJ2-2; V: TRBV4-2; D: .; CDR3: CASTGGLDTGELFF; DNA: TGTGCCAGCACTGGAGGGCTGGACACCGGGGAGCTGTTTTTT
size: many; J: TRBJ1-5; V: TRBV7-2; D: .; CDR3: CASSSGYQPQHF; DNA: TGTGCCAGCAGCTCCGGATATCAGCCCCAGCATTTT
size: few; J: TRBJ1-2; V: TRBV12-3/TRBV12-4; D: .; CDR3: CASSFRRANYGYTF; DNA: TGTGCCAGCAGTTTCCGACGGGCTAACTATGGCTACACCTTC
size: .; J: TRBJ1-6; V: TRBV5-1; D: TRBD1; CDR3: CASSDYIGTGASPLHF; DNA: TGCGCCAGCAGTGATTATATCGGGACAGGGGCCTCACCCCTCCACTTT
size: .; J: TRBJ1-1; V: TRBV15; D: .; CDR3: CATSRQGTEAFF; DNA: TGTGCCACCAGCAGGCAGGGAACTGAAGCTTTCTTT
size: once; J: TRBJ1-2; V: TRBV5-1; D: TRBD1; CDR3: CASSVDRESDGYTF; DNA: TGCGCCAGCAGCGTCGACAGGGAGTCCGATGGCTACACCTTC
size: few; J: TRBJ1-4; V: TRBV5-6; D: TRBD1; CDR3: CASSIEGAMWGEKLFF; DNA: TGTGCCAGCAGCATCGAGGGGGCTATGTGGGGTGAAAAACTGTTTTTT
size: .; J: TRBJ2-3; V: TRBV5-1; D: TRBD2; CDR3: CASSLLAGGDTQYF; DNA: TGCGCCAGCAGCTTGTTAGCGGGCGGCGATACGCAGTATTTT
size: .; J: TRBJ2-2; V: TRBV7-8; D: .; CDR3: CASSLPPTVNTGELFF; DNA: TGTGCCAGCAGCTTGCCACCGACTGTGAACACCGGGGAGCTGTTTTTT
size: many; J: TRBJ2-3; V: TRBV20-1; D: TRBD1; CDR3: CSARDRRQGTDTQYF; DNA: TGCAGTGCTAGAGATCGGAGACAGGGTACAGATACGCAGTATTTT
size: .; J: TRBJ1-1; V: TRBV18; D: .; CDR3: CASSLLTGEAFF; DNA: TGTGCCAGCTCACTCCTGACAGGCGAAGCTTTCTTT
size: .; J: TRBJ2-1; V: TRBV9; D: .; CDR3: CASSVGSGYNEQFF; DNA: TGTGCCAGCAGCGTAGGTTCAGGATACAATGAGCAGTTCTTC
size: .; J: TRBJ1-6; V: TRBV20-1; D: TRBD1; CDR3: CSAIQGADNSPLHF; DNA: TGCAGTGCTATACAGGGGGCTGATAATTCACCCCTCCACTTT
size: .; J: TRBJ1-5; V: TRBV29-1; D: .; CDR3: CSLSGTEVYSNQPQHF; DNA: TGCAGCCTAAGTGGGACGGAGGTTTATAGCAATCAGCCCCAGCATTTT